This T cell receptor beta chain stems from a study of post-analysis software for immune sequencing data. Study overall: Relapsing-remitting, secondary progressive and progressive-relapsing courses of multiple sclerosis were included.

The authors incorporated unique molecular identifiers into the TCR beta cDNA libraries. It was from about 0.98 to 11 million T cells that around 500,000 cDNA molecules came. From the PCR reads, TCRdb called clonotypes with MiXCR, one entry per CDR3 protein. The table has around 400,000 distinct CDR3 sequences, less than 35% seen once. This clonotype appeared many times. No antigen is known for it. General study results and limits: There were several TRBV segments more frequent in patients than controls, and TRBV5-6, TRBV5-1 and TRBV20-1 were among them.

The CDR3 contains 15 residues. Germline V gene data show CDR1 as LNHDA and CDR2 as SQIVND (reference sequence). V lost 4 bases to trimming and J lost 2 bases; unmatched junction nucleotides: 4. The gene calls are TRBV19 and TRBJ1-5, with TRBD1 identical over 8 bases. This sequence originates from a girl aged 5-17 years with multiple sclerosis. The sample consisted of blood. The CDR3 protein is CASSTGQGGNQPQHF. The CDR3 DNA reads as TGTGCCAGTAGTACCGGACAGGGCGGCAATCAGCCCCAGCATTTT.